This entry concerns a single T cell receptor beta chain. The data originate from a study of T cells after yellow fever vaccination. At the level of the study: The authors prepared low-cell-number fractions using SMART-Seq v4 Ultra Low Input. Overall study results and limits: A large majority of primary-vaccination clones showed up again after the booster (96% CD4, almost 90% CD8). Repertoires obtained by FACS sorting could include abundant clonotypes that entered as contaminants from the bulk population.

A 5'RACE template-switching step, the method used to make TCR cDNA, added a universal primer site and UMIs. Via MiXCR, TCRdb re-called the 5' RACE reads, giving one row per CDR3 protein. Seen here are some 80,000 distinct CDR3 sequences, approximately 12% observed once, and the top ten hold around 24%. The CDR3 runs to 17 residues. Trimming removed 5 bases from V and 0 bases from J; junction bases left unmatched: 5. CDR1 and CDR2 from the germline V gene are LGHDT and YNNKEL (reference sequence). The sequenced sample was CD8+ T cells not binding an NS4B(214-222) dextramer, sorted from PBMCs, obtained less than 25 days after the first yellow fever vaccination. The chain employs TRBV3-1 and TRBJ2-1, with 12 bases fitting TRBD2. This TCR derives from a man younger than 35 who received the YFV17D yellow fever vaccine. As DNA, the CDR3 is TGTGCCAGCAGCTATGGACTAGCGGGGAGCTCCTACAATGAGCAGTTCTTC. Protein sequence: CASSYGLAGSSYNEQFF.